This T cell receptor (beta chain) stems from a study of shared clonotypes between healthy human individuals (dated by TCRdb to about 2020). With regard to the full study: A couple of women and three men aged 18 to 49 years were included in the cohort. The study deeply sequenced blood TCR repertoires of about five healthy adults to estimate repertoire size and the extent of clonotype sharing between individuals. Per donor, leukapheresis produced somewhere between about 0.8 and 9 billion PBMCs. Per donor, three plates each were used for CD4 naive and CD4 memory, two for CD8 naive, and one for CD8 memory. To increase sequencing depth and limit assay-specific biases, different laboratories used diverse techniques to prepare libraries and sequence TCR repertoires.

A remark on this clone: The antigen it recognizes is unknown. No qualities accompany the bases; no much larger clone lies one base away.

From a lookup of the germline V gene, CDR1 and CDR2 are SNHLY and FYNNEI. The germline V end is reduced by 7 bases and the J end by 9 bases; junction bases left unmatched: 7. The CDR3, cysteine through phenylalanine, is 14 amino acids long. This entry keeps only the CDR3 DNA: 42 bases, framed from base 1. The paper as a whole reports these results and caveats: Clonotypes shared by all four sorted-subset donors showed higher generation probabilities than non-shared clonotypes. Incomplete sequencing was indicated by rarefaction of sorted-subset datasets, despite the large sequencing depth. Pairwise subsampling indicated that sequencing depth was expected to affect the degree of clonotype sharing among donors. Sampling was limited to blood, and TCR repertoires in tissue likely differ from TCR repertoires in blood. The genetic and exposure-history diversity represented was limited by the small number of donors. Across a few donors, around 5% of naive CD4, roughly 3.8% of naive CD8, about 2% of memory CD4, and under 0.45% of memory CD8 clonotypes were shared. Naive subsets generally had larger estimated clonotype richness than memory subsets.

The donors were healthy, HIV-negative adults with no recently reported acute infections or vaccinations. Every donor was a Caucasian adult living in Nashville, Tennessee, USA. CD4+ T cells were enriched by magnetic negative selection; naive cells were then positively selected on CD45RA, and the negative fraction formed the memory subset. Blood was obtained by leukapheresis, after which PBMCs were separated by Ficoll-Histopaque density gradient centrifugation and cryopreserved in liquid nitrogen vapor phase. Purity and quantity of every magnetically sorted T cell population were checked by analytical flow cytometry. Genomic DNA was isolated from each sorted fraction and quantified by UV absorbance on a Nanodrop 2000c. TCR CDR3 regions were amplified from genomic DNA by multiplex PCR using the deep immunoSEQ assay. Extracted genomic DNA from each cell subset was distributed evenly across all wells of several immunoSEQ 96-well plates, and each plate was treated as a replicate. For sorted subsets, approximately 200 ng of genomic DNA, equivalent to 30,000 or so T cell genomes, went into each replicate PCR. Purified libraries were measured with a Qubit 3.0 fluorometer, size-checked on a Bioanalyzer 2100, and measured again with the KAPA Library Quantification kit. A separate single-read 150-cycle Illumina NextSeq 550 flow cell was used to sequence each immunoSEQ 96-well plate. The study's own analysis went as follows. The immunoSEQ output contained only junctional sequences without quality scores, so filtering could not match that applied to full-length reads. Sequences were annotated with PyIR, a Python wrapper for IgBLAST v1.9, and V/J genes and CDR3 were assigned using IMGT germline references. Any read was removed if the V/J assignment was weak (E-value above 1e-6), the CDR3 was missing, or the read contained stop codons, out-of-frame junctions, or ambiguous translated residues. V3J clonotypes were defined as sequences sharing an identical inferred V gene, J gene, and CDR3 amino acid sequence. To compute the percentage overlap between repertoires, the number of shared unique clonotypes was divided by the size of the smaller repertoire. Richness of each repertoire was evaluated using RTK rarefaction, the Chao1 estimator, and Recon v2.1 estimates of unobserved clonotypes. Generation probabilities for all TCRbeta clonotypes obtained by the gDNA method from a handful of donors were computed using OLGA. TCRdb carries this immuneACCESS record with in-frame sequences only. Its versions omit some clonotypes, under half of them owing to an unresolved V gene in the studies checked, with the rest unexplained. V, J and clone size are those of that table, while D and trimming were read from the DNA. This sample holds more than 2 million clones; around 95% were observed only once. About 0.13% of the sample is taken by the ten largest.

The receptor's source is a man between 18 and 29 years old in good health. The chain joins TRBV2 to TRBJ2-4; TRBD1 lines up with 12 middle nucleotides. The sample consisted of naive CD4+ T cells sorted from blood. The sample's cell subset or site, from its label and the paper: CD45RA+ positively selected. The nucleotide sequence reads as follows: TGTGCCAGCACCGGGACAGGGGGCTTCGGCATTCAGTACTTC. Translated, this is CASTGTGGFGIQYF.